This entry lists 29 T cell receptor beta chains sequenced from one sample in a study of cytomegalovirus exposure and HLA in healthy donors. Amplification used 60 Vbeta primers and 13 Jbeta primers. The data were produced by immunoSEQ multiplex PCR, yet TCRdb's version contains in-frame clones alone and is incomplete. The data show 100,000 to 150,000 clones, with 80% seen just once and approximately 1.2% held by the top ten. The sample taken for sequencing was PBMCs. The receptor set was obtained from a female donor in good health and CMV-seronegative.

The chain couples TRBV19 to TRBJ2-2, with 10 bases matching TRBD1. This CDR3 comprises 18 residues. In germline, CDR1 is LNHDA, CDR2 SQIVND (reference sequence). After removal of 5 bases from V and 5 bases from J, the junction contained 14 bases not matched to a gene. CDR3 sequence (DNA): TGTGCCAGTAGTCCTCAGACAGGGGGCGCAGAATGGACCGGGGAGCTGTTTTTT. This translates into CASSPQTGGAEWTGELFF. Complete variable domain (other parts from reference TRBV19 and TRBJ2-2): DGGITQSPKYLFRKEGQNVTLSCEQNLNHDAMYWYRQDPGQGLRLIYYSQIVNDFQKGDIAEGYSVSREKKESFPLTVTSAQKNPTAFYLCASSPQTGGAEWTGELFFGEGSRLTVL.

This rearrangement joins TRBV18 to TRBJ2-6; 10 positions agree with TRBD1. CDR1 is KGHSH, CDR2 LQKENI, per germline. The CDR3 loop spans 16 amino acids. The V and J ends lost 5 bases and 3 bases, in that order; junction bases with no gene match: 4. The CDR3 nucleotides are TGTGCCAGCTCAGGACAGGGGGAAGGTGGGGCCAACGTCCTGACTTTC. Translating it yields CASSGQGEGGANVLTF.

The CDR3 sequence is CASSLAAGGGYGYTF. For the CDR3, the DNA is TGTGCCAGCAGCTTAGCGGCGGGCGGGGGGTATGGCTACACCTTC. The chain employs TRBV7-9 and TRBJ1-2; weak D call: TRBD1 (5 bases). Germline CDR1 and CDR2: SEHNR and FQNEAQ (reference sequence). V was clipped by 0 bases and J by 5 bases, with 13 bases between them. This CDR3 is built from 15 residues.

This chain joins TRBV9 and TRBJ2-5; 13 bases are a match to TRBD2. The V gene end was trimmed by 1 base and the J gene end by 5 bases; junction bases not matched to a gene: 2. There are 15 residues in the CDR3. In germline, CDR1 is SGDLS, CDR2 YYNGEE. CDR3 DNA: TGTGCCAGCAGCGTAACTAGCGGGGGGGGCGAGACCCAGTACTTC. Translating it yields CASSVTSGGGETQYF.

V is TRBV7-3 and J is TRBJ2-2; D may be TRBD1 (6 bases). Germline V gene lookup returns CDR1 SGHTA and CDR2 FQGTGA. The CDR3 is 14 amino acids. V was clipped by 3 bases and J by 7 bases, with 12 bases between them. The CDR3 coding sequence is TGTGCCAGCAGCTTTCCAGGGGCGTTCGGGGAGCTGTTTTTT. Translated: CASSFPGAFGELFF.

The chain recombines TRBV28 with TRBJ1-1, with 7 bases fitting TRBD1. There are 16 residues in the CDR3. Germline V CDR1 and CDR2: MDHEN, SYDVKM. The junction had 13 bases not matched to a gene; V was cut back by 3 bases and J by 6 bases. The CDR3 coding sequence is TGTGCCAGCAGTTTCTTACAGGGGTATGGTAGGGCTGAAGCTTTCTTT. Its translation is CASSFLQGYGRAEAFF.

In its sample, this clone is medium-sized. The J gene is TRBJ2-2, the V gene TRBV19; maybe TRBD1 (5 bases). This CDR3 is built from 16 residues. Germline loops: CDR1 LNHDA, CDR2 SQIVND (reference sequence). Trimming cost V 4 bases and J 0 bases, with 12 bases left between them. The CDR3 here is CASSTADSSNTGELFF. CDR3 coding DNA: TGTGCCAGTAGTACCGCCGACAGTTCGAACACCGGGGAGCTGTTTTTT.

The chain links TRBV6-5 to TRBJ1-1, with a possible D match to TRBD1 (5 bases). Germline CDR1 is MNHEY and CDR2 is SVGAGI. V shed 2 bases and J shed 9 bases, with 22 bases lying between them. The CDR3 length is 16 residues. DNA of the CDR3: TGTGCCAGCAGTTACGGTTCACCGTCAGGGAGGAGGAAAGCTTTCTTT. Protein sequence: CASSYGSPSGRRKAFF.

V is TRBV9 and J is TRBJ2-2; 9 bases agree with TRBD1. The germline V gene encodes CDR1 SGDLS and CDR2 YYNGEE. This CDR3 is 16 amino acids long. The junction had 11 bases not matched to a gene; V was cut back by 4 bases and J by 7 bases. The CDR3 DNA reads as TGTGCCAGCAGCCCTAGAGCGACAGGGGGTGGCGGGGAGCTGTTTTTT. Translation gives CASSPRATGGGGELFF.

V gene TRBV28 combines with J gene TRBJ2-5, with 9 bases aligning to TRBD1. Germline V gene data show CDR1 as MDHEN and CDR2 as SYDVKM. V lost 6 bases and J lost 5; bases outside the gene matches: 7. The CDR3 length is 14 residues. This CDR3 is CASSFRDRVETQYF. The CDR3 bases are TGTGCCAGCAGCTTCCGGGACAGGGTGGAGACCCAGTACTTC. Supplemented by reference TRBV28 and TRBJ2-5, the full variable domain reads DVKVTQSSRYLVKRTGEKVFLECVQDMDHENMFWYRQDPGLGLRLIYFSYDVKMKEKGDIPEGYSVSREKKERFSLILESASTNQTSMYLCASSFRDRVETQYFGPGTRLLVL.

The V call is TRBV2, the J call TRBJ2-5; 8 bases map to TRBD1. The CDR3 contains 15 residues. The J segment lost 4 bases and the V segment lost 10 bases, leaving 14 bases of the junction unmatched. CDR1 is SNHLY and CDR2 is FYNNEI in the germline V gene. CDR3 DNA sequence: TGTGCCACCAGACAGGGGACCTTTTCACGAGAGACCCAGTACTTC. This encodes CATRQGTFSRETQYF.

The V and J genes are TRBV19 and TRBJ2-5; TRBD2 is a possible D gene (6 bases). The CDR3 has 16 amino acids. Trimming took 6 bases from V and 9 from J, leaving 26 bases between them. Germline loops: CDR1 LNHDA, CDR2 SQIVND (reference sequence). The DNA for the CDR3 is TGTGCCAGTAGCCCTACCCTCCGGGACTTCCGCGGGGCCCAGTACTTC. Its protein is CASSPTLRDFRGAQYF.

The rearrangement uses TRBV29-1 and TRBJ1-5; no definite D call. The CDR3 is made up of 14 amino acids. The germline V and J ends were trimmed by 4 bases and 0 bases, with 10 bases remaining between them. Germline CDR1 and CDR2: SQVTM and ANQGSEA. The CDR3 region is CSVAGSDSNQPQHF. DNA of the CDR3: TGCAGCGTTGCGGGGTCGGATAGCAATCAGCCCCAGCATTTT.

CDR3 in DNA: TGTGCCAGCAGTGAATTGGCGGGCTTTAGCTATGGCTACACCTTC. Protein sequence: CASSELAGFSYGYTF. V usage is TRBV2 and J usage is TRBJ1-2; unclear D gene. This CDR3 is 15 amino acids long. The germline V gene encodes CDR1 SNHLY and CDR2 FYNNEI. V gave up 2 bases and J gave up 4 bases, with 14 bases separating them.

This clone was counted only a few times. At one end the junction does not follow the germline gene, possibly because of a read error. The rearrangement joins TRBV6-1 to TRBJ1-2, with TRBD1 matching over 10 bases. The CDR3 extends over 14 amino acids. CDR1 is MNHNS and CDR2 is SASEGT in the germline V gene. CDR3 loop: CASSELGTGDGGIF. The CDR3 DNA is TGTGCCAGCAGTGAATTGGGGACAGGGGATGGGGGTATTTTC.

The chain combines TRBV5-6 with TRBJ1-1; possibly TRBD1 for D (5 bases). There are 12 residues in the CDR3. V was pared by 0 bases and J by 10 bases, with 10 bases between. Looked up from germline, CDR1 is SGHDT and CDR2 is YYEEEE. The CDR3 is CASSLGGGPAFF. The CDR3 region has the DNA TGTGCCAGCAGCTTGGGGGGCGGCCCAGCTTTCTTT.

The chain recombines TRBV7-9 with TRBJ1-2; D is perhaps TRBD1 (6 bases). Germline CDR1 reads SEHNR; CDR2 reads FQNEAQ (reference sequence). The CDR3 totals 16 residues. The V gene lost 1 base and the J gene lost 3 bases, with 15 bases spanning the gap. In DNA, the CDR3 is TGTGCCAGCAGCTTAGACCACAGGGCACGGGACTATGGCTACACCTTC. It codes for CASSLDHRARDYGYTF.

The genes are TRBV19 and TRBJ2-1; 8 bases agree with TRBD2. Germline CDR1 reads LNHDA; CDR2 reads SQIVND (reference sequence). This CDR3 is built from 16 residues. Losses at the gene ends were 0 bases for V and 5 bases for J; bases not matched to a gene: 6. The CDR3 DNA follows: TGTGCCAGTAGTATAGAGCCCGGGACTAGGGACAATGAGCAGTTCTTC. This gives the protein CASSIEPGTRDNEQFF.

The chain uses TRBV11-2 and TRBJ2-4, with 12 bases aligning to TRBD1. With 6 bases clipped from V and 4 bases from J, the junction kept 10 bases outside the gene matches. The CDR3 extends over 17 amino acids. Germline V lookup: CDR1 SGHAT, CDR2 FQNNGV. The CDR3: CASSAHPGQGAKNIQYF. The CDR3 nucleotides are TGTGCCAGCAGTGCCCACCCGGGACAGGGGGCGAAAAACATTCAGTACTTC.

This rearrangement joins TRBV10-3 to TRBJ2-2; a weak D match, TRBD2 (6 bases). Germline values: CDR1 ENHRY, CDR2 SYGVKD. The CDR3 has 11 residues. V shed 10 bases and J shed 6 bases, with 9 bases lying between them. The CDR3 sequence: CASGEAGELFF. CDR3 DNA sequence: TGTGCCAGCGGGGAGGCCGGGGAGCTGTTTTTT.

This clone showed up just a few times. The chain carries TRBV5-1 and TRBJ2-7, with TRBD1 matching 10 bases. The J segment lost 6 bases and the V segment lost 3 bases, leaving 3 bases of the junction unmatched. Germline CDR1 reads SGHRS; CDR2 reads YFSETQ. The CDR3 runs 13 residues. The CDR3 spells CASSWDRGSEQYF. The CDR3 DNA follows: TGCGCCAGCAGCTGGGACAGGGGTTCCGAGCAGTACTTC.

The chain combines TRBV27 with TRBJ2-1; 9 positions match TRBD2. The CDR3 extends over 16 amino acids. Per the germline V gene, CDR1 is MNHEY and CDR2 is SMNVEV (reference sequence). Losses at the gene ends were 3 bases for V and 2 bases for J; bases not matched to a gene: 5. The CDR3 DNA reads TGTGCCAGCAGTTTCGGGGGACTAGCACCCTACAATGAGCAGTTCTTC. This codes for CASSFGGLAPYNEQFF.

V gene TRBV27 combines with J gene TRBJ2-7; 7 nucleotides line up with TRBD2. CDR3 length: 14 amino acids. From germline, CDR1 is MNHEY and CDR2 SMNVEV (reference sequence). The junction had 6 bases not matched to a gene; V was cut back by 5 bases and J by 2 bases. The CDR3 nucleotides are TGTGCCAGCAGTCGGCTAGCGGAACCCTACGAGCAGTACTTC. It encodes CASSRLAEPYEQYF.

J is TRBJ1-5 and V is TRBV28, with D tentatively TRBD1 (5 bases). Deletions cut 2 bases from V and 6 bases from J, with 14 bases between. This CDR3 is 15 amino acids long. Germline V gene sequence: CDR1 MDHEN, CDR2 SYDVKM. CDR3 DNA: TGTGCCAGCAGTTTAGACCAGGGTCGGTTTCAGCCCCAGCATTTT. It yields the protein CASSLDQGRFQPQHF.

The chain carries TRBV25-1 and TRBJ1-2, with TRBD1 as a possible D gene (6 bases). From germline, CDR1 is MGHDK and CDR2 SYGVNS. The CDR3 extends over 14 amino acids. Trimming took off 5 bases at V and 5 bases at J, with 15 bases between the two ends. This CDR3 reads CASSLQGPGYGYTF. The CDR3 nucleotides are TGTGCCAGCAGTTTACAGGGTCCGGGGTATGGCTACACCTTC.

The DNA for the CDR3 is TGTGCCAGCAGTGGTCCTACCCGGGTTACAGGATCTAATTACTATGGCTACACCTTC. It translates to CASSGPTRVTGSNYYGYTF. J is TRBJ1-2 and V is TRBV6-1, with TRBD1 as a possible D gene (5 bases). Germline CDR1 is MNHNS and CDR2 is SASEGT. Trimming removed 4 bases from V and 3 bases from J, with 27 bases in between. This CDR3 has 19 amino acids.

The chain recombines TRBV7-2 with TRBJ1-1; D gene ambiguous. This CDR3 is built from 13 residues. V dropped 1 base and J dropped 1 base, with 4 bases sitting between them. CDR1 is SGHTA, CDR2 FQGNSA, per germline. CDR3 residues: CASSLGENTEAFF. CDR3 DNA sequence: TGTGCCAGCAGCTTAGGCGAGAACACTGAAGCTTTCTTT.

The chain is built from TRBV30 and TRBJ2-2; D is undetermined. V dropped 1 base and J dropped 6 bases, with 3 bases sitting between them. Germline CDR1 GTSNPN, CDR2 SVGIG (reference sequence). This CDR3 is built from 11 residues. The CDR3 is CAWSASGELFF. CDR3 bases: TGTGCCTGGAGTGCCTCCGGGGAGCTGTTTTTT.

This sequence joins TRBV27 and TRBJ2-3; 8 nucleotides line up with TRBD1. V was pared by 10 bases and J by 0 bases, with 15 bases of the junction left unmatched. The CDR3 loop spans 17 amino acids. Germline V CDR1 and CDR2: MNHEY, SMNVEV (reference sequence). Here the CDR3 reads CATIERRQGRSTDTQYF. The CDR3 nucleotides are TGTGCCACCATCGAAAGAAGACAGGGGAGAAGCACAGATACGCAGTATTTT.